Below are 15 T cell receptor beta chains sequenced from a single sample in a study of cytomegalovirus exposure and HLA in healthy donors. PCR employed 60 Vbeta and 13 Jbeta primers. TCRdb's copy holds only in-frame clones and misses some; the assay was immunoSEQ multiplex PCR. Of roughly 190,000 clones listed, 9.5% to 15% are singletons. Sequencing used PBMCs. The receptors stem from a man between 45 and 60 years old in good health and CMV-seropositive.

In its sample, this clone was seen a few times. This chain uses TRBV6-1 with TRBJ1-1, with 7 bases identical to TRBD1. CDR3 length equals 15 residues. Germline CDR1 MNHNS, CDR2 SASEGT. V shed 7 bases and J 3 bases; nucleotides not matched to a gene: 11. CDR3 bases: TGTGCCAGCAAAGTCGACAGGGAGCGGGACACTGAAGCTTTCTTT. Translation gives CASKVDRERDTEAFF.

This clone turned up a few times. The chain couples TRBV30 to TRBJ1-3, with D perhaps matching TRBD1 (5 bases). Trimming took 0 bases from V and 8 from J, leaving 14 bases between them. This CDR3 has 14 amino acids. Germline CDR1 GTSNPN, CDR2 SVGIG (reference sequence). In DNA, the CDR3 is TGTGCCTGGAGTGTCGGACGGTTAGGGGACACCATATATTTT. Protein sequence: CAWSVGRLGDTIYF.

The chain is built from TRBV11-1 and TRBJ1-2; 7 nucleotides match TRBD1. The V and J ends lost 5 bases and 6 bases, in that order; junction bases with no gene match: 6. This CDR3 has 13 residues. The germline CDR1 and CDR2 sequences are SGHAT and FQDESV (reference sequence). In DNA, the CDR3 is TGTGCCAGCAGCCGAACTACAGGGGATGGCTACACCTTC. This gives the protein CASSRTTGDGYTF.

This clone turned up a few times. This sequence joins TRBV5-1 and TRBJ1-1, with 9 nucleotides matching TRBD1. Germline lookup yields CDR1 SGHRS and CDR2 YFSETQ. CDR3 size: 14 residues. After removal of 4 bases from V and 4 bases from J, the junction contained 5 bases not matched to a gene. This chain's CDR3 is CASSRGQGLTEAFF. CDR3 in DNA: TGCGCCAGCAGCCGTGGACAGGGGCTCACTGAAGCTTTCTTT.

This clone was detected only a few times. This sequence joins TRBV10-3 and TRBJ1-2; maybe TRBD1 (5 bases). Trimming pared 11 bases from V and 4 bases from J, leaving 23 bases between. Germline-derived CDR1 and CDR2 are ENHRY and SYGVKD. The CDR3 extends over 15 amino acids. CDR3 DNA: TGTGCCGTTCACCGAGGGGAGGGCGCGGTCTATGGCTACACCTTC. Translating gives CAVHRGEGAVYGYTF.

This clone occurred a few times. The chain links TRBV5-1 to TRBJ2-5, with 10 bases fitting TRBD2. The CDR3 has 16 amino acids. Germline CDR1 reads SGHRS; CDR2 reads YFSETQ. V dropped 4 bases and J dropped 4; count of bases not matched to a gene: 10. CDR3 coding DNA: TGCGCCAGCAGCACCACACTAGCGGGGACGAGAGAGACCCAGTACTTC. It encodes CASSTTLAGTRETQYF.

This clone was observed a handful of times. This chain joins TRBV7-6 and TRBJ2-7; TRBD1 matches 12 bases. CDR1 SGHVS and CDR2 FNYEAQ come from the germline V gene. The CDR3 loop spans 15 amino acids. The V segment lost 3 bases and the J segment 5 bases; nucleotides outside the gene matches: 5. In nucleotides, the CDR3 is TGTGCCAGCAGCTTTACCGGGACAGGGGGCCACGAGCAGTACTTC. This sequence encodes CASSFTGTGGHEQYF.

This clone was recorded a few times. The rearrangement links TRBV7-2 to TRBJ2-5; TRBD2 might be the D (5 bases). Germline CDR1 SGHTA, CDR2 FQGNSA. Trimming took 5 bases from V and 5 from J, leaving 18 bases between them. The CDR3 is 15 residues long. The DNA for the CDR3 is TGTGCCAGCAGCCCAACGCGGACTGGGCTGGAGACCCAGTACTTC. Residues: CASSPTRTGLETQYF. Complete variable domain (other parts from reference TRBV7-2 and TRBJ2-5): GAGVSQSPSNKVTEKGKDVELRCDPISGHTALYWYRQSLGQGLEFLIYFQGNSAPDKSGLPSDRFSAERTGGSVSTLTIQRTQQEDSAVYLCASSPTRTGLETQYFGPGTRLLVL.

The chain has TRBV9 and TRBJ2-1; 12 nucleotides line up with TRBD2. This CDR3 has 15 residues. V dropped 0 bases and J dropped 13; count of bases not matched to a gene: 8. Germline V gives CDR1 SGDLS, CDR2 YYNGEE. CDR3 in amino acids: CASSVGSSGGAAQFF. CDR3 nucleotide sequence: TGTGCCAGCAGCGTAGGGTCTAGCGGGGGGGCAGCACAGTTCTTC.

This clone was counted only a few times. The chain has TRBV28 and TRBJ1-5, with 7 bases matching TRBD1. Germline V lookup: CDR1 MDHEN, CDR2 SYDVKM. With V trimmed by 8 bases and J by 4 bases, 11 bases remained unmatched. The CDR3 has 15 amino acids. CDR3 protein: CASLLTDRSNQPQHF. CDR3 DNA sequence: TGTGCCAGCTTACTGACGGACAGGAGTAATCAGCCCCAGCATTTT.

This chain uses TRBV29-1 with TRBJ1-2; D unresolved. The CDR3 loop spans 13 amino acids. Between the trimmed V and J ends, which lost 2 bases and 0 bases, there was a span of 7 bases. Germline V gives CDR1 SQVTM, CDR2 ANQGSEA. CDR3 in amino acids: CSVEREANYGYTF. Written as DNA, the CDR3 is TGCAGCGTTGAAAGAGAGGCTAACTATGGCTACACCTTC.

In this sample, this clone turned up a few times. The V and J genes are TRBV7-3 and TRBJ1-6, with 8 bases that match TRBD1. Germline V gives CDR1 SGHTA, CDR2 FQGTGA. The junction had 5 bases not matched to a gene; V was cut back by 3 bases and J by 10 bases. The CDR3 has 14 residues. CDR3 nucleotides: TGTGCCAGCAGCTTGACAGGGGTAGGGTCACCCCTCCACTTT. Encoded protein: CASSLTGVGSPLHF.

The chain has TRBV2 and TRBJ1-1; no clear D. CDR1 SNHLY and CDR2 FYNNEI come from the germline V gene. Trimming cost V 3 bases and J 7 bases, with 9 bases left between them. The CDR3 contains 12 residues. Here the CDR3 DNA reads TGTGCCAGCAGTGAGTGGCAGAATGAAGCTTTCTTT. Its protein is CASSEWQNEAFF.

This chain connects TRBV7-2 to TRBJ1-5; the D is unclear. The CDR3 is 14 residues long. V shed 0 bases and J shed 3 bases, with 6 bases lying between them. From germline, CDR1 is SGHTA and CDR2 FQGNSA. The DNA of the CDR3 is TGTGCCAGCAGCTTAGCGGGCATCAATCAGCCCCAGCATTTT. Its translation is CASSLAGINQPQHF.

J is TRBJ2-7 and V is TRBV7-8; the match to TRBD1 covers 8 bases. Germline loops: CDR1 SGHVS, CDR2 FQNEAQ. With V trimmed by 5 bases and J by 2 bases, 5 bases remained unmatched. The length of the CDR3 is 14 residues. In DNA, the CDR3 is TGTGCCAGCAGCGCGCGACAGGGGCCCTACGAGCAGTACTTC. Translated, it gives CASSARQGPYEQYF.